The subject of this entry is one T cell receptor beta chain. Its antigen specificity is not known. Per-base quality was not reported, and no clone a single base away is much larger than it. TCRbeta CDR3 regions were amplified from genomic DNA using the immunoSEQ Assay, a bias-controlled multiplex PCR. As for how the authors treated the data: Nucleated cell counts per sample were estimated from amplification of reference gene primers within the assay. To quantify the absolute abundance of each unique TCRbeta CDR3 rearrangement, sequence reads were collapsed and filtered. For each sample, productive Simpson clonality was calculated by taking the square root of Simpson's diversity index across productive rearrangements. TCRdb retrieved this table from immuneACCESS and kept in-frame rearrangements only. Not all clones are present; in checked studies, unresolved V genes account for under half, and no reason is known for the remainder. That table gives V, J and clone size, and the DNA gave D and trimming. This sample has some 140,000 clones in its table, and about four fifths of those were observed once. Clones ranked in the top ten supply over 1.1% of the sample.

The record originates from a study of blood T cell repertoires in COVID-19 (dated by TCRdb to about 2020). In terms of the full investigation: Samples from collaborators originated in the United States, Italy and Spain and spanned both the acute and convalescent phases of COVID-19. The samples were drawn from two sources: the first 160 participants of the ongoing ImmuneRACE study, and fewer than 1,500 subjects contributed by 6 global collaborators. The repertoires were made available in a free public database intended to serve as a resource for research on the immune response to SARS-CoV-2. The sample metadata nearly always contained a de-identified subject ID, COVID-19 status, age in years and sex. Subjects who had been exposed to COVID-19, were actively infected with it, or had recovered from it provided the deeply sampled blood TCRbeta repertoires that made up the dataset. The material from the prospective study consisted of cDNA or gDNA derived from T cells, B-cell-depleted T cells, or PBMCs. Where HLA class I and class II types were available, the types were taken from metadata supplied by the sample provider, not from assay-based typing.

Its CDR3 holds 16 amino acids, cysteine through phenylalanine. Of the read, only the CDR3 DNA is kept; its 48 bases are in frame from base 1. Deletion took 2 bases off V and 6 bases off J, with a span of 16 bases between the germline ends. From a lookup of the germline V gene, CDR1 and CDR2 are KGHSH and LQKENI. The collaborating institutions used their own protocols to collect whole blood in K2EDTA tubes. For TCRbeta analysis, collaborators shipped samples as frozen whole blood, isolated PBMCs, or DNA extracted from either of those sample types. Points the paper makes about the study in general: How much clinical and demographic metadata was included differed by source and by participant, and the metadata was provided uncurated.

The TCR sequence derives from a man aged 55-75 years with acute or convalescent COVID-19. Sequenced sample: peripheral blood. The rearrangement joined TRBV18 to TRBJ2-2, with TRBD2 tentatively as D gene (5 bases match). CDR3 protein: CASSPTALPGSGELFF. The sequence in DNA is TGTGCCAGCTCACCAACAGCCCTGCCGGGGTCCGGGGAGCTGTTTTTT.